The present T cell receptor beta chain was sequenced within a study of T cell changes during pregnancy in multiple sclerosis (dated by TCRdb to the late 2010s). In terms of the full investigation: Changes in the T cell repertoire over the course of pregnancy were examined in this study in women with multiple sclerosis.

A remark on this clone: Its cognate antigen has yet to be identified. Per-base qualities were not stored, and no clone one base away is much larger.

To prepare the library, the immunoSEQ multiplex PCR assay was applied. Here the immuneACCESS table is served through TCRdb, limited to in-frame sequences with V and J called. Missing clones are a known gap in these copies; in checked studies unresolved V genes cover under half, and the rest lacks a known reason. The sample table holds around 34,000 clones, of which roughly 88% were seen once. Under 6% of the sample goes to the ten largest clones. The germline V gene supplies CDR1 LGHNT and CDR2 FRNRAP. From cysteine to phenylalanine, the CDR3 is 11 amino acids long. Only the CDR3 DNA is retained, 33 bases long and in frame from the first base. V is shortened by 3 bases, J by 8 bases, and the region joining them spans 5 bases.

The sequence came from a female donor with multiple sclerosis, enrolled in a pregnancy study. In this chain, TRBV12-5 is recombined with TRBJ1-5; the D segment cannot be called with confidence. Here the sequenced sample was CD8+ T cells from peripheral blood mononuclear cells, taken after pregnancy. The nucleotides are TGTGCTAGTGGTTTAGCGAAGCCCCAGCATTTT. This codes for CASGLAKPQHF.